This TCR beta chain is from a study of vaccination and CD4 T cells after COVID-19. Whole-study context: The post-COVID sampling time was a median about 95 days after diagnosis, ranging from 35 to 161. Ranging from 14 to 241, the interval between dose two and post-vaccine sampling had a median of roughly 10 weeks. Overall study results and limits: Spike mono-reactivity was evident in 304 of the 307 vaccine-specific clones derived from convalescent patients. Among reactive clones from convalescent patients, a median roughly 85% appeared only post-vaccination.

The study sequenced cultured CD4+ T cell DNA using the Oncomine TCR Beta short-read assay. Using its own MiXCR run on the PCR reads, TCRdb lists one record per CDR3 protein. Here the sample spans fewer than 15,000 distinct CDR3 sequences, around two fifths being singletons. The treatment here: roughly 10-day PBMC culture with coronavirus spike peptide pools or control peptides (ViraFEST assay). On this clonotype itself: Its antigen is as yet unknown.

The CDR3 runs to 15 residues. The germline V gene has CDR1 DFQATT and CDR2 SNEGSKA (reference sequence). Germline trimming cut 4 bases from V and 0 bases from J; bases unmatched to any gene: 8. The TCR originated in a human donor who had recovered from COVID-19. Sample: CD4+ T cells from blood, cultured in vitro. V usage is TRBV20-1 and J usage is TRBJ2-5; 7 bases fit TRBD2. The CDR3 DNA reads as TGCAGTGCTATAGGGCTTAGCGGGTACCAAGAGACCCAGTACTTC. This encodes CSAIGLSGYQETQYF.